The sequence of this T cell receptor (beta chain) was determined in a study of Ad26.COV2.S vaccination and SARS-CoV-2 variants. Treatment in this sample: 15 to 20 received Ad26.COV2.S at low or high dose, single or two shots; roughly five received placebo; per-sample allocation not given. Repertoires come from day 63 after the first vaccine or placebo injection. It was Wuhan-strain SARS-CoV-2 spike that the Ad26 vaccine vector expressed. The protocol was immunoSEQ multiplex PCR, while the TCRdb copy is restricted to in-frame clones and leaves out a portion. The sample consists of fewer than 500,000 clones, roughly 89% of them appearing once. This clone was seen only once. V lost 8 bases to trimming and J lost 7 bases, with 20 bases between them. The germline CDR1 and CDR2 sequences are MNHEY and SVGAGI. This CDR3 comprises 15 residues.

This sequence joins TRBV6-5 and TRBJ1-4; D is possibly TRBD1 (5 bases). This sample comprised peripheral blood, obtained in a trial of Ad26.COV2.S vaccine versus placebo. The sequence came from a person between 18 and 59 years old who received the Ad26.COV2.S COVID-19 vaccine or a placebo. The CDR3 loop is CASGPGNGWAEKLFF. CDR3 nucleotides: TGTGCCAGCGGGCCAGGGAACGGTTGGGCTGAAAAACTGTTTTTT.